These 26 T cell receptor beta chains were sequenced from one sample in a study of siplizumab effects on memory and regulatory T cells. Assay used: immunoSEQ multiplex PCR; TCRdb lists only in-frame clones, some missing. In the table there are 100,000 to 110,000 clones, more than 85% of which are singletons. Sequencing input: CD4+ T cells sorted from blood. These receptors were collected from a human donor in good health.

The chain has TRBV14 and TRBJ2-7; D is ambiguous. Germline V gene lookup returns CDR1 SGHDN and CDR2 FVKESK. Trimming took off 4 bases at V and 0 bases at J, with 16 bases between the two ends. This CDR3 is 16 amino acids long. The CDR3: CASSLRFPTSSYEQYF. DNA for the CDR3: TGTGCCAGCAGCCTCCGATTTCCGACGAGCTCCTACGAGCAGTACTTC.

This sequence joins TRBV2 and TRBJ2-3; perhaps TRBD2 as D (5 bases). V was shortened by 7 bases and J by 6 bases, with 14 bases between the two germline ends. CDR1 and CDR2 from the germline V gene are SNHLY and FYNNEI. CDR3 length: 13 amino acids. For the CDR3, the DNA is TGTGCCAGCAACCGGCGGGCCCCTGATACGCAGTATTTT. This encodes CASNRRAPDTQYF.

The chain carries TRBV15 and TRBJ1-4; D call uncertain. CDR3 length: 15 amino acids. With 0 bases removed from V and 2 bases from J, the gap between germline ends came to 7 bases. Germline lookup yields CDR1 LNHNV and CDR2 YYDKDF (reference sequence). CDR3 coding DNA: TGTGCCACCAGCAGAGATAGGCAGACTAATGAAAAACTGTTTTTT. It codes for CATSRDRQTNEKLFF.

This rearrangement joins TRBV10-3 to TRBJ2-5; D gene uncertain. CDR3 length equals 13 residues. The germline V and J ends were trimmed by 3 bases and 5 bases, with 10 bases remaining between them. Germline V gives CDR1 ENHRY, CDR2 SYGVKD. CDR3 coding DNA: TGTGCCATCAGTGATGGAGATAGGGAGACCCAGTACTTC. As protein: CAISDGDRETQYF.

The rearrangement joins TRBV4-3 to TRBJ1-4; TRBD1 agrees at 10 bases. The CDR3 runs 18 residues. V was clipped by 5 bases and J by 0 bases; unmatched bases: 9. CDR1 LGHNA and CDR2 YSLEER come from the germline V gene. CDR3 loop: CASSNRQGARATNEKLFF. CDR3 in DNA: TGCGCCAGCAGCAACAGACAGGGGGCTAGGGCAACTAATGAAAAACTGTTTTTT.

Worth noting for this clone: Other DNA sequences in this specimen translate into the identical CDR3. The chain carries TRBV18 and TRBJ1-6, with D tentatively TRBD1 (6 bases). The CDR3 runs to 17 residues. Germline CDR1 reads KGHSH; CDR2 reads LQKENI. V was trimmed by 5 bases and J by 0 bases, leaving 14 bases between them. The CDR3 nucleotides read TGTGCCAGCTCAGCCGGACAGCCGAGCTCCTATAATTCACCCCTCCACTTT. It yields the protein CASSAGQPSSYNSPLHF.

The V call is TRBV9, the J call TRBJ2-5; 14 positions match TRBD2. Germline trimming cut 0 bases from V and 4 bases from J; bases unmatched to any gene: 2. The CDR3 loop spans 16 amino acids. The germline V gene has CDR1 SGDLS and CDR2 YYNGEE. The DNA for the CDR3 is TGTGCCAGCAGCGTAGTAGGGACTAGCGGGGGAGAGACCCAGTACTTC. This sequence encodes CASSVVGTSGGETQYF.

The chain has TRBV10-3 and TRBJ2-1, with TRBD2 matching 10 bases. CDR3 length: 14 amino acids. Germline values: CDR1 ENHRY, CDR2 SYGVKD. The trim removed 4 bases at V and 5 bases at J, leaving 2 bases unmatched. CDR3 sequence: CAISASGGDNEQFF. Written as DNA, the CDR3 is TGTGCCATCAGTGCTAGCGGGGGTGACAATGAGCAGTTCTTC.

CDR3 amino acids: CASSPQGRERYGYTF. CDR3 DNA: TGTGCCAGCAGCCCGCAGGGAAGGGAACGCTATGGCTACACCTTC. The rearrangement links TRBV5-4 to TRBJ1-2, with D possibly TRBD1 on 5 matching bases. The V and J ends lost 4 bases and 4 bases respectively, with 17 bases between them. This CDR3 region has 15 residues. From germline, CDR1 is SGHNT and CDR2 YYREEE (reference sequence).

The genes are TRBV5-1 and TRBJ2-2, with D unclear. Trimming took off 0 bases at V and 3 bases at J, with 9 bases between the two ends. The CDR3 extends over 15 amino acids. Germline CDR1 reads SGHRS; CDR2 reads YFSETQ. CDR3 sequence: CASSLVGFYTGELFF. The CDR3 nucleotides are TGCGCCAGCAGCTTGGTCGGGTTTTACACCGGGGAGCTGTTTTTT.

The CDR3 DNA reads TGTGCCAGCAGTGACCGGGACAGGGTCACAGATACGCAGTATTTT. Its translation: CASSDRDRVTDTQYF. The gene calls are TRBV25-1 and TRBJ2-3, with 9 bases identical to TRBD1. Germline trimming cut 3 bases from V and 2 bases from J; bases unmatched to any gene: 3. This CDR3 region has 15 residues. CDR1 is MGHDK and CDR2 is SYGVNS in the germline V gene.

The chain links TRBV29-1 to TRBJ1-1; D not certain. CDR1 is SQVTM, CDR2 ANQGSEA, per germline. The V end was cut by 5 bases, the J end by 0 bases, with 10 bases between. The CDR3 has 13 residues. The CDR3 spells CSVHTIMNTEAFF. CDR3 in DNA: TGCAGCGTTCATACCATTATGAACACTGAAGCTTTCTTT.

The gene calls are TRBV6-1 and TRBJ1-1; tentative D call: TRBD1 (6 bases). This CDR3 contains 14 residues. Germline-derived CDR1 and CDR2 are MNHNS and SASEGT. V gave up 8 bases and J gave up 0 bases, with 13 bases separating them. CDR3 protein: CASPQGMLNTEAFF. The CDR3 nucleotides are TGTGCCAGCCCGCAGGGGATGTTGAACACTGAAGCTTTCTTT.

The chain is built from TRBV29-1 and TRBJ2-2, with a possible D match to TRBD2 (6 bases). V was shortened by 0 bases and J by 0 bases, with 20 bases between the two germline ends. From germline, CDR1 is SQVTM and CDR2 ANQGSEA. The CDR3 has 19 amino acids. The CDR3 protein is CSVEDRGVGRLSNTGELFF. Here the CDR3 DNA reads TGCAGCGTTGAAGATCGCGGGGTAGGGCGGTTGTCGAACACCGGGGAGCTGTTTTTT.

This chain joins TRBV7-9 and TRBJ1-5, with 7 bases identical to TRBD1. With V trimmed by 5 bases and J by 7 bases, 14 bases remained unmatched. The CDR3 consists of 16 residues. In germline, CDR1 is SEHNR, CDR2 FQNEAQ (reference sequence). DNA of the CDR3: TGTGCCAGCAGCCCCTGGACAGGCTTGGGGGGCCAGCCCCAGCATTTT. Translated: CASSPWTGLGGQPQHF.

The chain uses TRBV6-1 and TRBJ1-2; 7 bases align to TRBD1. The germline CDR1 and CDR2 sequences are MNHNS and SASEGT. The CDR3 has 14 residues. The junction had 13 bases not matched to a gene; V was cut back by 7 bases and J by 8 bases. The CDR3 is CASNEGTGVWGYTF. In DNA, the CDR3 is TGTGCCAGCAACGAGGGAACAGGGGTTTGGGGCTACACCTTC.

The DNA of the CDR3 is TGTGCCAGCAGCCAGGGACAGGGTATGAACACTGAAGCTTTCTTT. Translated, it gives CASSQGQGMNTEAFF. V usage is TRBV5-6 and J usage is TRBJ1-1; TRBD1 aligns across 9 bases. Germline V CDR1 and CDR2: SGHDT, YYEEEE. This CDR3 is built from 15 residues. Trimming at V came to 4 bases and at J to 0 bases, leaving 4 bases not matched to a gene.

The J gene is TRBJ1-2, the V gene TRBV2; D gene unclear. The CDR3 consists of 12 residues. Germline loops: CDR1 SNHLY, CDR2 FYNNEI. Between the trimmed V and J ends, which lost 7 bases and 4 bases, there was a span of 10 bases. CDR3 in DNA: TGTGCCAGCAAACCCGGGCCCTATGGCTACACCTTC. Translating it yields CASKPGPYGYTF.

This clone came up once. The V gene is TRBV6-5, the J gene TRBJ1-5, with D possibly TRBD1 on 5 matching bases. The germline V gene encodes CDR1 MNHEY and CDR2 SVGAGI. V was cut by 7 bases and J by 6 bases, with 13 bases left in between. CDR3 length: 13 amino acids. The CDR3 coding sequence is TGTGCCAGCACTTCCACAAGGGGTCAGCCCCAGCATTTT. As protein: CASTSTRGQPQHF.

The CDR3 sequence is CASSPSYGANVLTF. In DNA, the CDR3 is TGTGCCAGCTCACCGAGTTACGGGGCCAACGTCCTGACTTTC. The chain has TRBV18 and TRBJ2-6; D is ambiguous. The V and J ends lost 3 bases and 4 bases respectively, with 7 bases between them. The CDR3 extends over 14 amino acids. The germline V gene encodes CDR1 KGHSH and CDR2 LQKENI.

This chain joins TRBV19 and TRBJ2-1; 13 bases line up with TRBD2. Germline V gene data show CDR1 as LNHDA and CDR2 as SQIVND (reference sequence). This CDR3 has 19 residues. The V segment lost 3 bases and the J segment 0 bases; nucleotides outside the gene matches: 8. The CDR3 coding sequence is TGTGCCAGTAGTATCTGGGGACTAGCGGGGTTGAGCTCCTACAATGAGCAGTTCTTC. Its translation is CASSIWGLAGLSSYNEQFF. Filled out from reference TRBV19 and TRBJ2-1, the complete variable domain reads DGGITQSPKYLFRKEGQNVTLSCEQNLNHDAMYWYRQDPGQGLRLIYYSQIVNDFQKGDIAEGYSVSREKKESFPLTVTSAQKNPTAFYLCASSIWGLAGLSSYNEQFFGPGTRLTVL.

The chain is built from TRBV7-2 and TRBJ2-1; D is uncertain. CDR1 SGHTA and CDR2 FQGNSA come from the germline V gene. This CDR3 is 15 amino acids long. Trimming shortened V by 0 bases and J by 6 bases, and 12 bases separated the two germline ends. CDR3 residues: CASSLAGSWGNEQFF. CDR3 DNA sequence: TGTGCCAGCAGCTTAGCGGGCTCCTGGGGCAATGAGCAGTTCTTC.

On this clone: One junction end disagrees with the germline gene, perhaps due to a read error. This rearrangement joins TRBV29-1 to TRBJ1-1; D remains unclear. Germline lookup yields CDR1 SQVTM and CDR2 ANQGSEA. This CDR3 contains 11 residues. CDR3 in DNA: TGTTTGGCGGGGAGGAACACTGAAGCTTTCTTT. This translates into CLAGRNTEAFF.

The table lists this clone with a count of one. The chain couples TRBV7-6 to TRBJ2-1, with a weak D call TRBD1 (6 bases). Trimming took off 5 bases at V and 7 bases at J, with 21 bases between the two ends. This CDR3 has 16 residues. CDR1 is SGHVS, CDR2 FNYEAQ, per germline. CDR3 protein: CASSTRTELYRNEQFF. CDR3 bases: TGTGCCAGCAGCACCCGGACAGAGCTTTACAGGAATGAGCAGTTCTTC.

The chain recombines TRBV11-3 with TRBJ2-1; the D is unclear. The germline V gene has CDR1 SGHNT and CDR2 YENEEA. The germline V and J ends were trimmed by 1 base and 10 bases, with 8 bases remaining between them. CDR3 length equals 12 residues. The CDR3 nucleotides are TGTGCCAGCAGCTTAGGACGGATAGAGCAGTTCTTC. Translation gives CASSLGRIEQFF.

The V gene is TRBV5-4, the J gene TRBJ1-2, with TRBD1 as a possible D gene (6 bases). CDR1 is SGHNT and CDR2 is YYREEE in the germline V gene (reference sequence). The germline V and J ends were trimmed by 4 bases and 6 bases, with 13 bases remaining between them. CDR3 length: 13 residues. The CDR3 loop is CASSVSRTDGYTF. The CDR3 nucleotides read TGTGCCAGCAGCGTCTCCCGGACAGATGGCTACACCTTC.